This T cell receptor beta chain is from a study of tumor-infiltrating lymphocytes in localized non-small cell lung cancer. Study details: Patients included smokers and never-smokers with various histologies, some sampled after neoadjuvant chemotherapy.

Note on this clone: Its antigen remains unidentified.

Study-level findings and limits: Technical variation could not be separated from intratumor heterogeneity here. Recurrence-free survival showed no association with tumor T-cell fraction.

This CDR3 contains 14 residues. The trim removed 0 bases at V and 5 bases at J, leaving 4 bases unmatched. Looked up from germline, CDR1 is SEHNR and CDR2 is FQNEAQ (reference sequence). Here immunoSEQ multiplex PCR was the method, and the copy in TCRdb shows in-frame clones only, minus some. The sample carries 20,000 to 25,000 clones, approximately 59% recorded once. This clonotype was obtained from a human donor with non-small cell lung cancer. Sequencing was performed on lung tumor tissue. V usage is TRBV7-9 and J usage is TRBJ2-7; 7 nucleotides line up with TRBD1. CDR3 nucleotides: TGTGCCAGCAGCTTAGCAGGGGGCAACGACGAGCAGTACTTC. This encodes CASSLAGGNDEQYF.